A selection of T cell receptor beta chains follows, all from one sample in a study of radiation and T cells in renal cell carcinoma. The table came from immunoSEQ multiplex PCR; TCRdb's copy has only in-frame clones and leaves some out. The sample gives about 140,000 clones, 86% of which show up once; around 17% is in the top ten. This specimen was blood, taken from a patient whose treatment included radiotherapy and nephrectomy. The receptors here all came from a woman between 50 and 59 years old with renal cell carcinoma. Both conserved end residues are part of each CDR3. Each record gives: CDR3 length, V gene, D gene, CDR3 protein. D genes are given only for firm matches.

>15|TRBV19|TRBD2
CASSMTSGSTDTQYF
>16|TRBV11-2|TRBD2
CASSSTGTSGSDTQYF
>14|TRBV5-5|-
CASSLQEATDTQYF
>14|TRBV11-3|TRBD2
CASSHSGEYNEQFF
>14|TRBV2|TRBD2
CASSEGLAGETQYF
>17|TRBV5-1|TRBD2
CASSPPDSGASTDTQYF
>15|TRBV28|-
CASSGIARRDTEAFF
>15|TRBV4-2|TRBD2
CASSPSLAGGKTQYF
>16|TRBV7-2|-
CASSTTLTRGGSPENF
>16|TRBV4-3|-
CASSLNLGGSNEKLFF
>14|TRBV7-2|-
CASSFPGEGYEQYF
>10|TRBV21-1|-
CATSGDEQYF
>14|TRBV18|TRBD2
CASSPLAGGETQYF
>15|TRBV11-2|TRBD1
CASSFGTGETETQYF
>13|TRBV28|-
CASRGTGTHEAFF
>14|TRBV6-1|-
CAAFEAGLNTEAFF
>12|TRBV27|-
CASFSTYYEQYF
>13|TRBV7-8|-
CASNLNSNQPQHF
>17|TRBV29-1|TRBD2
CSVAGLAGGIPRETQYF
>16|TRBV7-9|-
CASSPQWRAGINEQYF
>15|TRBV5-1|-
CASTPGGESSYEQYF
>16|TRBV5-5|-
CASTLDTTSLNTEAFF
>12|TRBV28|TRBD1
CATGTVNQPQHF
>13|TRBV7-3|-
CASSSQGNTEAFF
>16|TRBV7-2|-
CASSLGGSSYNSPLHF
>11|TRBV7-9|-
CASSPGYEQYF
>12|TRBV5-4|-
CASSLARREAFF
>15|TRBV6-1|-
CASSGLRPQISGYTF
>12|TRBV7-8|-
CASSGRGNEQYF
>16|TRBV5-1|-
CASSLGGHPRTDTQYF
>14|TRBV7-8|-
CASSVRTRSDTQYF
>15|TRBV7-2|TRBD2
CASSPGGYPGNIQYF
>15|TRBV27|TRBD2
CASSSSGGGTYEQYF
>14|TRBV19|-
CASSIQGGDEKLFF
>16|TRBV5-1|TRBD1
CASSPTGGRYNSPLHF
>15|TRBV5-1|TRBD2
CASSLRTSGGETQYF
>15|TRBV5-6|TRBD1
CASRSRDRWRETQYF
>14|TRBV2|-
CASMVGRISYEQYF
>14|TRBV9|-
CASSPPIPGEKLFF
>17|TRBV7-8|TRBD1
CASSRDRNPSGANVLTF
>15|TRBV7-2|-
CASSPQAVGAGEQYF
>12|TRBV6-6|-
CASSGGTYEQYF
>20|TRBV28|-
CASTTGQAYDRERGFYEQYF
>11|TRBV10-3|-
CAIGELNGYTF
>17|TRBV5-6|-
CASSRRLVPSGANVLTF
>11|TRBV7-2|-
CASSLVTEQFF
>14|TRBV5-3|TRBD2
CARRVAGGQETQYF
>12|TRBV7-2|-
CARGGNTGELFF
>16|TRBV19|TRBD2
CASSQLAGEIYNEQFF
>11|TRBV5-8|-
CASTDPGELFF
>14|TRBV6-6|-
CATSPDRAYNEQFF
>11|TRBV28|-
CATTVKYEQFF
>17|TRBV27|TRBD1
CASSFLAGTGLYYGYTF
>13|TRBV10-3|TRBD2
CASERGDRNEQFF
>14|TRBV19|-
CASSIGVGQETQYF
>14|TRBV19|TRBD1
CASRGGTVDEKLFF
>14|TRBV19|-
CASRKTGSNTEAFF